A selection of T cell receptor beta chains follows, all from one sample in a study of lymphopenia after photon versus proton radiotherapy. Generated by immunoSEQ multiplex PCR, the TCRdb table keeps only in-frame clones and is missing some. The table includes 37,000 or so clones, more than 75% detected once. The input for sequencing was peripheral blood, taken from a patient treated with photon-based radiotherapy. These receptors originate from a man in his forties or fifties with gastric cancer. Both conserved end residues are part of each CDR3. Each record gives: clone size, J gene, V gene, D gene, CDR3 DNA, CDR3 protein. The D gene is left open where the match is weak. The size field is filled for only some rows; it gives once, few, many or a size class.

abundance: NA; j_gene: TRBJ1-2; v_gene: TRBV6-5; d_gene: TRBD1; CDR3nt: TGTGCCAGCAGCCCGACAGGGGTTAACTATGGCTACACCTTC; CDR3aa: CASSPTGVNYGYTF
abundance: once; j_gene: TRBJ1-6; v_gene: TRBV18; d_gene: TRBD1; CDR3nt: TGTGCCAGCTCACCCGACAGGGATTCACCCCTCCACTTT; CDR3aa: CASSPDRDSPLHF
abundance: NA; j_gene: TRBJ2-1; v_gene: TRBV2; d_gene: NA; CDR3nt: TGTGCCAGCAGAGAGGCCTGGAGCTCCTACAATGAGCAGTTCTTC; CDR3aa: CASREAWSSYNEQFF
abundance: NA; j_gene: TRBJ1-5; v_gene: TRBV19; d_gene: NA; CDR3nt: TGTGCCAGTAGTATAGGGCAGAGGCCCAATCAGCCCCAGCATTTT; CDR3aa: CASSIGQRPNQPQHF
abundance: once; j_gene: TRBJ1-4; v_gene: TRBV7-6; d_gene: TRBD1; CDR3nt: TGTGCCAGCAGCGCGGGACAGGGAAAGGAAAAACTGTTTTTT; CDR3aa: CASSAGQGKEKLFF
abundance: NA; j_gene: TRBJ2-3; v_gene: TRBV5-8; d_gene: NA; CDR3nt: TGTGCCAGCAGTCGGGGGGCGGCGGAGCGAGATACGCAGTATTTT; CDR3aa: CASSRGAAERDTQYF
abundance: NA; j_gene: TRBJ2-7; v_gene: TRBV18; d_gene: NA; CDR3nt: TGTGCCAGCTCACCTAGTTCCGGTTCCGACGAGCAGTACTTC; CDR3aa: CASSPSSGSDEQYF
abundance: NA; j_gene: TRBJ2-1; v_gene: TRBV6-5; d_gene: NA; CDR3nt: TGTGCCAGCCGAGGTAGCGGATACAATGAGCAGTTCTTC; CDR3aa: CASRGSGYNEQFF
abundance: NA; j_gene: TRBJ2-5; v_gene: TRBV27; d_gene: NA; CDR3nt: TGTGCCAGCAGTTTAGGGGTAGGGGGGCGAGAGACCCAGTACTTC; CDR3aa: CASSLGVGGRETQYF
abundance: NA; j_gene: TRBJ2-7; v_gene: TRBV30; d_gene: NA; CDR3nt: TGTGCCTGGAGTTCGGACCTGAGGGAGCAGTACTTC; CDR3aa: CAWSSDLREQYF
abundance: NA; j_gene: TRBJ2-1; v_gene: TRBV15; d_gene: NA; CDR3nt: TGTGCCACCAGCAGAGACAGGGCAGGGACTGACAATGAGCAGTTCTTC; CDR3aa: CATSRDRAGTDNEQFF
abundance: NA; j_gene: TRBJ1-5; v_gene: TRBV23-1; d_gene: NA; CDR3nt: TGCGCCAGCAGTCAATCTAGCCGTTTACCACCCCAGCATTTT; CDR3aa: CASSQSSRLPPQHF
abundance: few; j_gene: TRBJ2-7; v_gene: TRBV10-3; d_gene: TRBD1; CDR3nt: TGTGCCATCAGTGAGTCGAGGCCGGGACAGGGCTACGAGCAGTACTTC; CDR3aa: CAISESRPGQGYEQYF
abundance: once; j_gene: TRBJ2-1; v_gene: TRBV5-4; d_gene: TRBD1; CDR3nt: TGTGCCAGCAGCTCTACAGGGGGCAATGAGCAGTTCTTC; CDR3aa: CASSSTGGNEQFF
abundance: NA; j_gene: TRBJ2-5; v_gene: TRBV7-2; d_gene: TRBD2; CDR3nt: TGTGCCAGCAGCCCCGGTAGCGGGGTACAAGAGACCCAGTACTTC; CDR3aa: CASSPGSGVQETQYF
abundance: NA; j_gene: TRBJ2-2; v_gene: TRBV6-4; d_gene: NA; CDR3nt: TGTGCCAGCAGTGACTCAGTGGGGGCCACCGGGGAGCTGTTTTTT; CDR3aa: CASSDSVGATGELFF
abundance: NA; j_gene: TRBJ2-7; v_gene: TRBV2; d_gene: TRBD1; CDR3nt: TGTGCCAGCAGGGCCGGGACAGACGCGTACGAGCAGTACTTC; CDR3aa: CASRAGTDAYEQYF
abundance: NA; j_gene: TRBJ2-1; v_gene: TRBV6-4; d_gene: TRBD2; CDR3nt: TGTGCCAGCTCCGCTAGCGGGGGCACCAATGAGCAGTTCTTC; CDR3aa: CASSASGGTNEQFF
abundance: NA; j_gene: TRBJ2-2; v_gene: TRBV19; d_gene: TRBD1; CDR3nt: TGTGCCAGTAGTATAACAGGGGGCATCGGGGAGCTGTTTTTT; CDR3aa: CASSITGGIGELFF
abundance: NA; j_gene: TRBJ1-2; v_gene: TRBV28; d_gene: NA; CDR3nt: TGTGCCAGCAGTCCTCCAGGGCCTGGCTACACCTTC; CDR3aa: CASSPPGPGYTF
abundance: once; j_gene: TRBJ1-2; v_gene: TRBV11-1; d_gene: NA; CDR3nt: TGTGCCAGCAGCTTAGATGCGCAGCACTATGGCTACACCTTC; CDR3aa: CASSLDAQHYGYTF
abundance: NA; j_gene: TRBJ2-3; v_gene: TRBV5-5; d_gene: NA; CDR3nt: TGTGCCAGCAGCTCAAAAGGGAGCACAGATACGCAGTATTTT; CDR3aa: CASSSKGSTDTQYF
abundance: NA; j_gene: TRBJ2-6; v_gene: TRBV7-9; d_gene: NA; CDR3nt: TGTGCCAGCTATGGGGGCGGGGGATCCGGGGCCAACGTCCTGACTTTC; CDR3aa: CASYGGGGSGANVLTF
abundance: NA; j_gene: TRBJ1-1; v_gene: TRBV11-2; d_gene: NA; CDR3nt: TGTGCCAGCAGCCTGGATGGGAACACTGAAGCTTTCTTT; CDR3aa: CASSLDGNTEAFF
abundance: NA; j_gene: TRBJ2-7; v_gene: TRBV11-1; d_gene: NA; CDR3nt: TGTGCCAGCAGACTCGGGCTAGCGAACTACGAGCAGTACTTC; CDR3aa: CASRLGLANYEQYF
abundance: NA; j_gene: TRBJ2-3; v_gene: TRBV6-5; d_gene: NA; CDR3nt: TGTGCCAGCAGTCCACCCGGTAGGACAGATACGCAGTATTTT; CDR3aa: CASSPPGRTDTQYF
abundance: NA; j_gene: TRBJ2-3; v_gene: TRBV5-1; d_gene: TRBD2; CDR3nt: TGCGCCAGCAGCTTGGGCGGGACTAGCGGAGATACGCAGTATTTT; CDR3aa: CASSLGGTSGDTQYF
abundance: once; j_gene: TRBJ2-3; v_gene: TRBV9; d_gene: NA; CDR3nt: TGTGCCAGCAGCGTAGAGTTCACAGATACGCAGTATTTT; CDR3aa: CASSVEFTDTQYF
abundance: NA; j_gene: TRBJ1-4; v_gene: TRBV27; d_gene: TRBD1; CDR3nt: TGTGCCAGCAGTTTGAACAGGGGCAATGAAAAACTGTTTTTT; CDR3aa: CASSLNRGNEKLFF
abundance: NA; j_gene: TRBJ2-1; v_gene: TRBV9; d_gene: TRBD2; CDR3nt: TGTGCCAGCAGAAGGACTAGCGGGGGCAATGAGCAGTTCTTC; CDR3aa: CASRRTSGGNEQFF
abundance: NA; j_gene: TRBJ1-1; v_gene: TRBV5-5; d_gene: NA; CDR3nt: TGTGCCAGCAGCGTCACAGGGAGTACGGACTTGCTTGAAGCTTTCTTT; CDR3aa: CASSVTGSTDLLEAFF
abundance: medium-sized; j_gene: TRBJ2-3; v_gene: TRBV7-9; d_gene: TRBD2; CDR3nt: TGTGCCAGCAGCACATCCGGGACTAGCGTTGCAGATACGCAGTATTTT; CDR3aa: CASSTSGTSVADTQYF
abundance: NA; j_gene: TRBJ2-7; v_gene: TRBV6-1; d_gene: TRBD1; CDR3nt: TGTGCCAGCAGTGAATGGACAGGGGGGACAATCACTAACTACGAGCAGTACTTC; CDR3aa: CASSEWTGGTITNYEQYF
abundance: NA; j_gene: TRBJ1-6; v_gene: TRBV7-9; d_gene: NA; CDR3nt: TGTGCCAGCAGTCTCGACGGCTATGATTCACCCCTCCACTTT; CDR3aa: CASSLDGYDSPLHF
abundance: once; j_gene: TRBJ1-1; v_gene: TRBV19; d_gene: NA; CDR3nt: TGTGCCAGTAGTATCGCCGGGGCGAAGAACACTGAAGCTTTCTTT; CDR3aa: CASSIAGAKNTEAFF
abundance: NA; j_gene: TRBJ2-2; v_gene: TRBV11-2; d_gene: TRBD1; CDR3nt: TGTGCCAGCAGCCGACCCCCAGGGGGCCGTACCGGGGAGCTGTTTTTT; CDR3aa: CASSRPPGGRTGELFF
abundance: NA; j_gene: TRBJ2-1; v_gene: TRBV21-1; d_gene: NA; CDR3nt: TGTGCCAGCAGCCCCATCGGGACTAGCGAATTGAGCTCCTACAATGAGCAGTTCTTC; CDR3aa: CASSPIGTSELSSYNEQFF
abundance: NA; j_gene: TRBJ2-1; v_gene: TRBV5-5; d_gene: TRBD2; CDR3nt: TGTGCCAGCAGCTTGAGCCTAGCGGGCCACAATGAGCAGTTCTTC; CDR3aa: CASSLSLAGHNEQFF
abundance: few; j_gene: TRBJ2-1; v_gene: TRBV6-5; d_gene: NA; CDR3nt: TGTGCCAGCAGTTACGAGGGAGCTTCCGACAATGAGCAGTTCTTC; CDR3aa: CASSYEGASDNEQFF
abundance: NA; j_gene: TRBJ1-1; v_gene: TRBV27; d_gene: TRBD1; CDR3nt: TGTGCCAGCAGCTTAGCGTGGGGGACAGAGAAAGCTTTCTTT; CDR3aa: CASSLAWGTEKAFF
abundance: NA; j_gene: TRBJ1-1; v_gene: TRBV9; d_gene: NA; CDR3nt: TGTGCCAGCAGCGTAAGACAGGACATGAACACTGAAGCTTTCTTT; CDR3aa: CASSVRQDMNTEAFF
abundance: few; j_gene: TRBJ1-5; v_gene: TRBV18; d_gene: TRBD1; CDR3nt: TGTGCCAGCTCACCGGGGACAGGGAGGAGCAATCAGCCCCAGCATTTT; CDR3aa: CASSPGTGRSNQPQHF
abundance: NA; j_gene: TRBJ2-1; v_gene: TRBV2; d_gene: NA; CDR3nt: TGTGCCAGCCGGGACTGGAAATACAATGAGCAGTTCTTC; CDR3aa: CASRDWKYNEQFF
abundance: NA; j_gene: TRBJ2-7; v_gene: TRBV5-1; d_gene: NA; CDR3nt: TGCGCCAGCAGCTTGGCGGGCTCCTACGAGCAGTACTTC; CDR3aa: CASSLAGSYEQYF
abundance: NA; j_gene: TRBJ2-7; v_gene: TRBV6-1; d_gene: TRBD2; CDR3nt: TGTGCCTTACCGGGACTAGCGCAATACGAGCAGTACTTC; CDR3aa: CALPGLAQYEQYF
abundance: NA; j_gene: TRBJ2-1; v_gene: TRBV5-6; d_gene: TRBD2; CDR3nt: TGTGCCAGCAGCTTGGACGGGAGGCTCTTGGGAAATGAGCAGTTCTTC; CDR3aa: CASSLDGRLLGNEQFF
abundance: NA; j_gene: TRBJ1-2; v_gene: TRBV27; d_gene: NA; CDR3nt: TGTGCCAGCAGTGGGGGACCATGGGACTATGGCTACACCTTC; CDR3aa: CASSGGPWDYGYTF
abundance: NA; j_gene: TRBJ1-1; v_gene: TRBV10-3; d_gene: NA; CDR3nt: TGTGCCATCAGTGAGTCGGAATTAACGAACACTGAAGCTTTCTTT; CDR3aa: CAISESELTNTEAFF
abundance: NA; j_gene: TRBJ1-4; v_gene: TRBV5-1; d_gene: NA; CDR3nt: TGCGCCAGCAGCTTGACGTGGAGTAATGAAAAACTGTTTTTT; CDR3aa: CASSLTWSNEKLFF
abundance: once; j_gene: TRBJ2-7; v_gene: TRBV4-2; d_gene: TRBD1; CDR3nt: TGTGCCAGCAGCCAACGGGACAGTTCCTACGAGCAGTACTTC; CDR3aa: CASSQRDSSYEQYF
abundance: NA; j_gene: TRBJ2-3; v_gene: TRBV27; d_gene: NA; CDR3nt: TGTGCCAGTGCCAGGGGCCTAGACACGGATACGCAGTATTTT; CDR3aa: CASARGLDTDTQYF
abundance: NA; j_gene: TRBJ2-7; v_gene: TRBV4-1; d_gene: NA; CDR3nt: TGCGCCAGCAGCCAAGAACCAGGGTGGTACGAGCAGTACTTC; CDR3aa: CASSQEPGWYEQYF
abundance: NA; j_gene: TRBJ2-5; v_gene: TRBV28; d_gene: NA; CDR3nt: TGTGCCAGCAGTTCCAGGGGACAAACTTCGGTCCAAGAGACCCAGTACTTC; CDR3aa: CASSSRGQTSVQETQYF